This T cell receptor beta chain is drawn from a study of CD8 T cells in Susac syndrome. Study information: When their blood was taken, patients with Susac syndrome were therapy-naive, taking corticosteroids, or taking intravenous immunoglobulin alone.

Random-hexamer reverse transcription was applied to about 0.5 to 1 ug RNA. Using its own MiXCR run on the immunoSEQ multiplex PCR reads, TCRdb lists one record per CDR3 protein. The sample consists of 150,000 to 200,000 distinct CDR3 sequences, 90% to 96% of them appearing once. Germline V CDR1 and CDR2: SGHDN, FVKESK. The CDR3 consists of 16 residues. V dropped 0 bases and J dropped 2; count of bases not matched to a gene: 7. Input material: CD4+ T cells from PBMCs. The sequence was collected from a human donor with Susac syndrome. The genes are TRBV14 and TRBJ2-7; 7 bases match TRBD2. This chain's CDR3 is CASSQEAGLRAYEQYF. For the CDR3, the DNA is TGTGCCAGCAGCCAAGAAGCGGGGTTGAGGGCCTACGAGCAGTACTTC.